These T cell receptor beta chains were read from a single sample in a study of cytomegalovirus exposure and HLA in healthy donors. Generated by immunoSEQ multiplex PCR, the TCRdb table keeps only in-frame clones and is missing some. The table includes about 69,000 clones, about 76% detected once. The specimen sequenced was PBMCs. The receptors shown here come from a man aged 18 to 30 in good health and CMV-seronegative. The CDR3 runs from the conserved cysteine through the conserved F or W. The D gene is left open where the match is weak. The size entry is marked missing in some rows and otherwise reads once, few, many or a size class.

J	size	D	V	DNA	CDR3
TRBJ2-5	NA	TRBD1	TRBV7-9	TGTGCCAGCAGCTTAGGGGAGATTGACAGGGGTCAACGGGTAGAGACCCAGTACTTC	CASSLGEIDRGQRVETQYF
TRBJ2-1	NA	TRBD2	TRBV29-1	TGCAGCGCCGGGACTAGCGGGGACAATGAGCAGTTCTTC	CSAGTSGDNEQFF
TRBJ1-5	NA	NA	TRBV7-2	TGTGCCAGCGGAATTGAAACGGCGGGGGCAAGCCAGCCCCAGCATTTT	CASGIETAGASQPQHF
TRBJ2-1	NA	TRBD1	TRBV5-4	TGTGCCAGCAACTCGAAACAGGGGGCTCAAGGGAATGAGCAGTTCTTC	CASNSKQGAQGNEQFF
TRBJ1-2	NA	NA	TRBV6-5	TGTGCCAGCAGTCCCCGGGGAGTTTCTTATGGCTACACCTTC	CASSPRGVSYGYTF
TRBJ2-5	NA	TRBD2	TRBV4-2	TGTGCCAGCAGCCCCGTCGGCGGGGGGACGTACCAAGAGACCCAGTACTTC	CASSPVGGGTYQETQYF
TRBJ1-2	NA	NA	TRBV6-1	TGTGCCAGCAGTGACAGCGAAGCCTTTTACACCTTC	CASSDSEAFYTF
TRBJ2-1	NA	NA	TRBV7-9	TGTGCCAGCAGCTTTGGAGGTTCCGACAATGAGCAGTTCTTC	CASSFGGSDNEQFF
TRBJ2-3	NA	TRBD1	TRBV2	TGTGCCAGCACCAAGGTGGACAGGGTGGTCACAGATACGCAGTATTTT	CASTKVDRVVTDTQYF
TRBJ2-5	few	TRBD2	TRBV27	TGTGCCAGCAGAAAATCATCGGGACTAGCGGGGGTCCAAGAGACCCAGTACTTC	CASRKSSGLAGVQETQYF
TRBJ2-1	NA	TRBD1	TRBV27	TGTGCCAGCAGTTTATTTAACAACAGGGGGTATGACAATGAGCAGTTCTTC	CASSLFNNRGYDNEQFF
TRBJ2-3	NA	TRBD2	TRBV28	TGTGCCAGCAGTTCCCAGCGGGGGAGCACAGATACGCAGTATTTT	CASSSQRGSTDTQYF
TRBJ1-6	NA	NA	TRBV5-4	TGTGCCAGCAGCTCGGCGGCAGGGAGGTCACCCCTCCACTTT	CASSSAAGRSPLHF
TRBJ2-1	NA	NA	TRBV11-3	TGTGCCAGCAGCCCGGGATCAGGCATGGATGAGCAGTTCTTC	CASSPGSGMDEQFF
TRBJ2-3	NA	TRBD1	TRBV5-6	TGTGCCAGCAGCTCACAGGGGGCTGATACGCAGTATTTT	CASSSQGADTQYF
TRBJ2-2	NA	TRBD2	TRBV6-5	TGTGCCAGCGGGGGGGTAAACACCGGGGAGCTGTTTTTT	CASGGVNTGELFF
TRBJ2-1	NA	TRBD1	TRBV9	TGTGCCAGCAGCGCAGACCCGGGACAGGCTTGGGGTGAGCAGTTCTTC	CASSADPGQAWGEQFF
TRBJ2-5	NA	NA	TRBV5-6	TGTGCCAGCAGCCTCCACAGGGGAGGTTATAGCCAAGAGACCCAGTACTTC	CASSLHRGGYSQETQYF
TRBJ2-1	NA	TRBD2	TRBV5-1	TGCGCCAGCAGCTTGGTACCTAGCGGGGCAGCTGAGCAGTTCTTC	CASSLVPSGAAEQFF
TRBJ2-1	few	NA	TRBV11-2	TGTGCCAGCAGCCGACTAGGGATCTACAATGAGCAGTTCTTC	CASSRLGIYNEQFF
TRBJ2-3	NA	TRBD1	TRBV7-2	TGTGCCAGCAGCAACCCCGGACAGGTCACAGATACGCAGTATTTT	CASSNPGQVTDTQYF
TRBJ2-2	NA	NA	TRBV19	TGTGCCAGTAGTATCTTTGTGGGGGGGCCGAGCACCGGGGAGCTGTTTTTT	CASSIFVGGPSTGELFF
TRBJ1-1	NA	NA	TRBV5-1	TGCGCCAGCAGCTTGGAGGGACTAATGAACACTGAAGCTTTCTTT	CASSLEGLMNTEAFF
TRBJ1-1	NA	TRBD1	TRBV5-1	TGCGCCAGCAGCTTGGGAGTGACAGGGAGGAATGTTAAGGACACTGAAGCTTTCTTT	CASSLGVTGRNVKDTEAFF
TRBJ1-1	NA	NA	TRBV7-3	TGTGCCAGCAGCTACTCCGGGAACACTGAAGCTTTCTTT	CASSYSGNTEAFF
TRBJ2-4	NA	NA	TRBV28	TGTGCCAGCAGTTTGGAGGGGGCAATCCAAAACATTCAGTACTTC	CASSLEGAIQNIQYF
TRBJ1-5	NA	TRBD1	TRBV6-1	TGTGCCAGCAGTGCATACCGAGGACAGGGGGCGGGATATAGCAATCAGCCCCAGCATTTT	CASSAYRGQGAGYSNQPQHF
TRBJ1-1	NA	TRBD1	TRBV9	TGTGCCAGCAGCGAACAGGGGGCAGGGACTGAAGCTTTCTTT	CASSEQGAGTEAFF
TRBJ1-3	NA	NA	TRBV5-8	TGTGCCAGCAGCTTCGAGTTGCACTCTGGAAACACCATATATTTT	CASSFELHSGNTIYF
TRBJ2-1	NA	TRBD1	TRBV7-9	TGTGCCAGCAGCTTAACTGGACAGGACAATGAGCAGTTCTTC	CASSLTGQDNEQFF
TRBJ2-1	NA	NA	TRBV6-1	TGTGCCAGCAGTGAAGCCCGTTCCTCCTACAATGAGCAGTTCTTC	CASSEARSSYNEQFF
TRBJ1-6	NA	NA	TRBV2	TGTGCCAGCAGTGAACGCCTGGAGACCCTCCACTTT	CASSERLETLHF